The T cell receptor (beta chain) under discussion was sequenced for a study of cytomegalovirus exposure and HLA in healthy donors. Background on the study: According to later analysis, the same platform produced the 100 to 150 validation and about 630 first-cohort repertoires.

Measured with immunoSEQ multiplex PCR; TCRdb has only the in-frame clones, and not every one. The sample contains some 76,000 clones, about 94% of which appear only once. The study's findings and limits: There were some public TCRs occurring in many donors, but most TCR sequences were rare. Clusters of TCRs from the first cohort tended to co-occur in the 95 to 150 validation repertoires (as a later analysis found).

The V gene end was trimmed by 5 bases and the J gene end by 2 bases; junction bases not matched to a gene: 7. Germline V gives CDR1 SQVTM, CDR2 ANQGSEA. CDR3 size: 14 residues. As for this clone: Its antigen is unknown.

Sample: PBMCs. The sequence was obtained from a woman younger than 30 in good health and CMV-seronegative. V usage is TRBV29-1 and J usage is TRBJ2-3; 7 bases are a match to TRBD2. CDR3 bases: TGCAGCGTTTCAGCGGGGCAGTCCACAGATACGCAGTATTTT. Amino acids: CSVSAGQSTDTQYF.